This TCR beta chain was captured in a study of T cells in Graves' hyperthyroidism and ophthalmopathy. The CDR3 is made up of 14 amino acids. Germline V gives CDR1 SEHNR, CDR2 FQNEAQ (reference sequence). Trimming removed 5 bases at V and 1 base at J, with 12 bases between. General study findings and limits: Among thyroid clonotypes expanded above 0.001, most also appeared in blood.

This clonotype has a handful of counts. Its antigen is still unknown. A lack of ophthalmopathy progression within 18 months defined stable Graves' hyperthyroidism. RNA transcripts were the template for amplifying TCR beta CDR3 regions. The primer set for the first-round RT-PCR of the TCR CDR3 was HTBI. TCRdb analysed the multiplex PCR reads with MiXCR anew, one entry per CDR3 protein. The sample records around 540,000 distinct CDR3 sequences, about half being singletons. The rearrangement uses TRBV7-9 and TRBJ2-7; D ambiguous. The clonotype was recovered from a young woman with Graves' hyperthyroidism. The sequenced sample was peripheral blood or thyroid tissue (not recorded which). The CDR3 DNA sequence: TGTGCCAGCAGCGACGGACCCATATCCTACGAGCAGTACTTC. The encoded protein is CASSDGPISYEQYF.